This T cell receptor (beta chain) is drawn from a study of T cell responses to AZD1222 COVID-19 vaccine. This CDR3 has 14 amino acids. CDR1 and CDR2 from the germline V gene are LNHDA and SQIVND (reference sequence). The ends lost 7 bases at V and 2 bases at J; junction bases unmatched: 5. Details on this clone: Its antigen is currently unknown.

Profiling relied on immunoSEQ multiplex PCR, and the TCRdb table lists in-frame clones only, not all of them. The sample holds 60,000 to 85,000 clones, roughly 91% seen once. Findings and limits, study-wide: White British donors predominated, females outnumbered males, and clonal diversity was possibly underestimated. Repertoire sampling was restricted to post-peak T cell response timepoints. Once two AZD1222 doses were given, Spike-specific TCR breadth and depth went up. Spike regions recognized by vaccine-associated CD4 TCRs spanned the protein, led by 160-218 and 743-854.

This receptor was obtained from an adult who received the MenACWY meningococcal vaccine as a control. This sample comprised peripheral blood, obtained 28 days after the second dose of the MenACWY control vaccine. The chain uses TRBV19 and TRBJ1-1; 9 nucleotides line up with TRBD1. CDR3 in DNA: TGTGCCAGTACCGCGGGACAGGGTAACACTGAAGCTTTCTTT. Encoded protein: CASTAGQGNTEAFF.